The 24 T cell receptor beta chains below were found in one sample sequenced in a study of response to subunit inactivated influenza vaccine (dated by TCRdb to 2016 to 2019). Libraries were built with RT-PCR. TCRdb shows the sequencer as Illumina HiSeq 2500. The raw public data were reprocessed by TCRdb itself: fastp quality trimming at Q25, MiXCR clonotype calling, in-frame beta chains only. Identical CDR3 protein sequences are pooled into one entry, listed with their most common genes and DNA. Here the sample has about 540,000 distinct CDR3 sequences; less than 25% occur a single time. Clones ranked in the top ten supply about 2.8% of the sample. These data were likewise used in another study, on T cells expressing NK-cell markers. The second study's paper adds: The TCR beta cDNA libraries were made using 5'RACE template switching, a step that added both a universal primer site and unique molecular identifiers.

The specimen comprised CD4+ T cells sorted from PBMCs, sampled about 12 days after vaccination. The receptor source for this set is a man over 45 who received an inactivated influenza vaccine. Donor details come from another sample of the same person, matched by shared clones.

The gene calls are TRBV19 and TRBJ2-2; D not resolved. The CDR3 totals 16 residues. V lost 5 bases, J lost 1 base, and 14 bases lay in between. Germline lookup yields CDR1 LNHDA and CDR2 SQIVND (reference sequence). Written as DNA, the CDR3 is TGTGCCAGTAGTTCCACTTGGCTGAGGAACACCGGGGAGCTGTTTTTT. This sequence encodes CASSSTWLRNTGELFF.

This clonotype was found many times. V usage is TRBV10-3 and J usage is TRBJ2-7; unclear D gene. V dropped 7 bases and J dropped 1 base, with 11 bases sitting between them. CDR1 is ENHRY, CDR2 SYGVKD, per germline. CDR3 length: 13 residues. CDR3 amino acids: CAITPDGSYEQYF. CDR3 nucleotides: TGTGCCATCACCCCGGACGGTTCCTACGAGCAGTACTTC.

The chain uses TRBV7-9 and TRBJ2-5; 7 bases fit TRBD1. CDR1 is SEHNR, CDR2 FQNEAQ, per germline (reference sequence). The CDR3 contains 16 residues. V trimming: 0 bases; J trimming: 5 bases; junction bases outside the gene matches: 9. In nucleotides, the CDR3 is TGTGCCAGCAGCTTAGCGGACAACAGGGGCTGGGAGACCCAGTACTTC. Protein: CASSLADNRGWETQYF. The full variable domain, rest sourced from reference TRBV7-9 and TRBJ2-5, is DTGVSQNPRHKITKRGQNVTFRCDPISEHNRLYWYRQTLGQGPEFLTYFQNEAQLEKSRLLSDRFSAERPKGSFSTLEIQRTEQGDSAMYLCASSLADNRGWETQYFGPGTRLLVL.

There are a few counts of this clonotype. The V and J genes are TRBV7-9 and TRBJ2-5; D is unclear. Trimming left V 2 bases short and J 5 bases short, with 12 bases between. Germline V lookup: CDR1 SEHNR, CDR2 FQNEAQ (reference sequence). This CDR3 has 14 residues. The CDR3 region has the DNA TGTGCCAGCAGCTTACGTAGGTCTCTGGAGACCCAGTACTTC. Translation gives CASSLRRSLETQYF.

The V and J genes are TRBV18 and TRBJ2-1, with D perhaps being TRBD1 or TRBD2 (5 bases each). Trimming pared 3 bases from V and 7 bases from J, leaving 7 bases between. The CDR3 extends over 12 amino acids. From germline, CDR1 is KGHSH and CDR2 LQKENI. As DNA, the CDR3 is TGTGCCAGCTCACCGGGACCGAATGAGCAGTTCTTC. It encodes CASSPGPNEQFF.

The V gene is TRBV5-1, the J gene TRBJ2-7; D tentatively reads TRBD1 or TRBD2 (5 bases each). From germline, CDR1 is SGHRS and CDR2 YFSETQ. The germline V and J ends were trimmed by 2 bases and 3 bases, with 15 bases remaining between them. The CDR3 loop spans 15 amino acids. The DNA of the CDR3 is TGCGCCAGCAGCTTATCGCCGGGGCAGAACTACGAGCAGTACTTC. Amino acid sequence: CASSLSPGQNYEQYF.

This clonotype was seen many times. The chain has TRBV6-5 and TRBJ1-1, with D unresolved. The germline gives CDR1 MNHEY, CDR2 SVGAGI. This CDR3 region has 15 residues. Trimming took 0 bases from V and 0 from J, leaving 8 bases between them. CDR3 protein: CASSYSIGMNTEAFF. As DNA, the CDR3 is TGTGCCAGCAGTTACTCGATCGGAATGAACACTGAAGCTTTCTTT.

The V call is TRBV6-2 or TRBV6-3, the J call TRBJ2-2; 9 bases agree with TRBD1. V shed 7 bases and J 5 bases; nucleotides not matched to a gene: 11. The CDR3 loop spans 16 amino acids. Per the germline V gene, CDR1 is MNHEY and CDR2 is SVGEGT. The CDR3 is CASTLQGQGGTGELFF. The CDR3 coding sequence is TGTGCCAGCACCCTTCAGGGACAGGGTGGAACCGGGGAGCTGTTTTTT.

The CDR3 here is CASSGGTDTGELFF. DNA of the CDR3: TGTGCCAGCAGCGGGGGCACCGACACCGGGGAGCTGTTTTTT. The chain joins TRBV6-1 to TRBJ2-2, with D perhaps matching TRBD1 or TRBD2 (6 bases each). The CDR3 covers 14 residues. CDR1 is MNHNS and CDR2 is SASEGT in the germline V gene. Trimming pared 6 bases from V and 3 bases from J, leaving 11 bases between.

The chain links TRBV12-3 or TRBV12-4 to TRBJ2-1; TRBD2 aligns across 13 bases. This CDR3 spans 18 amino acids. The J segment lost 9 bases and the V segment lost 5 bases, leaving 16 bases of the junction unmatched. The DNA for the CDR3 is TGTGCCAGCAGTCCCGGACTAGCGGGAGTTTCCTATAGCGGTGAGCAGTTCTTC. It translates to CASSPGLAGVSYSGEQFF.

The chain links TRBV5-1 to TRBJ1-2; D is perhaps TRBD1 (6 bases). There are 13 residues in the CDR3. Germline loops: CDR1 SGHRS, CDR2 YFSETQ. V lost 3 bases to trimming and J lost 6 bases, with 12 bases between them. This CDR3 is CASSYQGSNGYTF. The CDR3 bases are TGCGCCAGCAGCTACCAGGGGAGTAATGGCTACACCTTC.

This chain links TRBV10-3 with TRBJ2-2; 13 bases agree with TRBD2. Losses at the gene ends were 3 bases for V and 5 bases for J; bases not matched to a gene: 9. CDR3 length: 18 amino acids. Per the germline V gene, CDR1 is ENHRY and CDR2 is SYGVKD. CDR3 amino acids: CAISERHSTSGGTGELFF. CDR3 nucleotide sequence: TGTGCCATCAGTGAACGCCATTCGACTAGCGGGGGGACCGGGGAGCTGTTTTTT.

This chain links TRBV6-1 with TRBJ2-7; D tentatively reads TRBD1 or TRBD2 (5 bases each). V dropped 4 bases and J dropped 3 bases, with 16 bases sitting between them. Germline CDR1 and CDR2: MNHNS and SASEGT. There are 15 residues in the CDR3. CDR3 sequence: CASSGGVAVNYEQYF. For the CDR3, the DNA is TGTGCCAGCAGTGGAGGGGTCGCCGTGAACTACGAGCAGTACTTC.

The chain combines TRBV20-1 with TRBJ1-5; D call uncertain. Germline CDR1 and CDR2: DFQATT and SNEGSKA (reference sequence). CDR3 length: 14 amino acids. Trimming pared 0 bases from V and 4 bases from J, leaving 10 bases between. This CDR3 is CSARERHLNQPQHF. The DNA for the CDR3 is TGCAGTGCTAGAGAACGACACCTTAATCAGCCCCAGCATTTT.

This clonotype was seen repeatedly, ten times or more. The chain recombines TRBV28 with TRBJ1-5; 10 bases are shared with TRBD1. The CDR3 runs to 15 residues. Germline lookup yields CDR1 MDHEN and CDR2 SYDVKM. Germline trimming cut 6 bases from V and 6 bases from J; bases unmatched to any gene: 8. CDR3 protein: CASRNGQGGGQPQHF. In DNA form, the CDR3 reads TGTGCCAGCAGAAATGGACAGGGGGGCGGTCAGCCCCAGCATTTT.

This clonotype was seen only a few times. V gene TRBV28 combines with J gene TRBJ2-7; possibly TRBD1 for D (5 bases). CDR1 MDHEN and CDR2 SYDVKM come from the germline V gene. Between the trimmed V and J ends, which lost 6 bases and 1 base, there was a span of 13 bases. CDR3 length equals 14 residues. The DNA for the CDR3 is TGTGCCAGCAGGGAACAGGCCCAGTCCTACGAGCAGTACTTC. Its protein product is CASREQAQSYEQYF.

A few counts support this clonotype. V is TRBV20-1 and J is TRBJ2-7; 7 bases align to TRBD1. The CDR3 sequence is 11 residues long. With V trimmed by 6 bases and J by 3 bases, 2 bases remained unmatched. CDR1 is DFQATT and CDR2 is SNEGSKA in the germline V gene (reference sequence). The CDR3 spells CSANRGYEQYF. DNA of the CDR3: TGCAGTGCCAACAGGGGCTACGAGCAGTACTTC.

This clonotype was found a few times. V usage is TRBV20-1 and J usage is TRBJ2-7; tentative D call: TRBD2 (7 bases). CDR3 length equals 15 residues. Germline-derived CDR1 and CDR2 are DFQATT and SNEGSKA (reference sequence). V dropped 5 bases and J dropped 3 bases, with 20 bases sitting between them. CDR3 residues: CSAESRGRAVYEQYF. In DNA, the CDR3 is TGCAGTGCTGAAAGTAGGGGGAGGGCCGTCTACGAGCAGTACTTC.

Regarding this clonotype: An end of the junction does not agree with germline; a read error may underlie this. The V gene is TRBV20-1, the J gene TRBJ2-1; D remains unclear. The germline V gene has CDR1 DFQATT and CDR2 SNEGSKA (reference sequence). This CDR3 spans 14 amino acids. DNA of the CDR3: TGCAGTGCAAGCTCCGGCTCCTTCGACAATGGGCAGTTCTTC. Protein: CSASSGSFDNGQFF.

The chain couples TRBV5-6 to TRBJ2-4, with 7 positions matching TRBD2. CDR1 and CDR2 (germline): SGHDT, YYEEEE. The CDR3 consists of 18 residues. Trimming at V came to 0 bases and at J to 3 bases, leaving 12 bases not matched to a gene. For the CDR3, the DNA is TGTGCCAGCAGCTTGGCCGGGGGGAGGGGCGGGCTCAAAAACATTCAGTACTTC. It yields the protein CASSLAGGRGGLKNIQYF.

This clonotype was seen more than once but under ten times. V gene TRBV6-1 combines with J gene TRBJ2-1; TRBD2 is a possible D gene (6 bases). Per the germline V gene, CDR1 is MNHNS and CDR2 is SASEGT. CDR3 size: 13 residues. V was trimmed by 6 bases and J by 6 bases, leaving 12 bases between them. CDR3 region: CASSPAGFNEQFF. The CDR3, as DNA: TGTGCCAGCAGCCCGGCGGGGTTCAATGAGCAGTTCTTC.

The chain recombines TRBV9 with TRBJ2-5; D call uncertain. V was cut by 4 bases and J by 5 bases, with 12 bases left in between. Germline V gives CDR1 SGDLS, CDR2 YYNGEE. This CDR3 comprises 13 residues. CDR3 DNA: TGTGCCAGCAGCCCCTCCCTCGGCGAGACCCAGTACTTC. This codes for CASSPSLGETQYF.

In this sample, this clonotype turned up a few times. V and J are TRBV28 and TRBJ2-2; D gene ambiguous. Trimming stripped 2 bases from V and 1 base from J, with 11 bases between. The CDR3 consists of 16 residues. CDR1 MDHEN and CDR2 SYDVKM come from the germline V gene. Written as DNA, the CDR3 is TGTGCCAGCAGTTTACCCCAGGAACGGAACACCGGGGAGCTGTTTTTT. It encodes CASSLPQERNTGELFF.

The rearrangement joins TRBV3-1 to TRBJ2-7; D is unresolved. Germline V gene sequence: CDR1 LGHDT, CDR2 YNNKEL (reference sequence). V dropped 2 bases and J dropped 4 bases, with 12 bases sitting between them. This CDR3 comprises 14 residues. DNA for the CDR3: TGTGCCAGCAGCCAAAGAAGGCAGCTTTACGAGCAGTACTTC. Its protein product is CASSQRRQLYEQYF.